These T cell receptor beta chains were read from a single sample in a study of blood T cell repertoires in COVID-19. Sequencing used immunoSEQ multiplex PCR; TCRdb keeps in-frame clones, though not all of them. Of approximately 470,000 clones listed, 87% are singletons. Sequencing input: PBMCs or T cells enriched from blood (not recorded which). These receptor sequences come from a woman younger than 35 who had recovered from COVID-19. Each CDR3 is given with its conserved first and last residue. The D gene is left open where the match is weak. A clone size is listed for some rows: how often the clone was seen (once, few, many), or a class if it is expanded.

J gene | D gene | clone size | V gene | CDR3 protein | CDR3 DNA
TRBJ1-2 | TRBD1 | NA | TRBV6-5 | CASSTTGRSQYGYTF | TGTGCCAGCAGTACGACAGGGCGCTCCCAATATGGCTACACCTTC
TRBJ1-1 | TRBD1 | once | TRBV5-4 | CASSLIGQGNTEAFF | TGTGCCAGCAGCCTCATCGGACAGGGGAACACTGAAGCTTTCTTT
TRBJ2-7 | TRBD1 | NA | TRBV5-5 | CASSSTGTGDEQYF | TGTGCCAGCAGCTCGACCGGGACAGGGGACGAGCAGTACTTC
TRBJ1-3 | TRBD1 | NA | TRBV7-8 | CASSLTGDGNTIYF | TGTGCCAGCAGCTTGACAGGGGACGGAAACACCATATATTTT
TRBJ2-3 | TRBD1 | NA | TRBV7-2 | CASSADRDSDTQYF | TGTGCCAGCAGCGCAGACAGGGATTCAGATACGCAGTATTTT
TRBJ1-2 | NA | NA | TRBV9 | CASSVGSGNNYGYTF | TGTGCCAGCAGCGTAGGCAGCGGAAATAACTATGGCTACACCTTC
TRBJ1-1 | NA | NA | TRBV28 | CASSLTRQNTEAFF | TGTGCCAGCAGTTTAACGCGACAGAACACTGAAGCTTTCTTT
TRBJ2-7 | NA | NA | TRBV30 | CAWSLLPGQRFSYEQYF | TGTGCCTGGAGCCTTCTACCGGGACAACGGTTCTCCTACGAGCAGTACTTC
TRBJ2-2 | NA | NA | TRBV11-3 | CASSRTPSGELFF | TGTGCCAGCAGCAGAACACCGTCCGGGGAGCTGTTTTTT
TRBJ2-2 | NA | NA | TRBV11-2 | CASSLNQGTDTGELFF | TGTGCCAGCAGCTTAAATCAGGGGACGGACACCGGGGAGCTGTTTTTT
TRBJ1-5 | TRBD1 | NA | TRBV30 | CAGGGGQVYQPQHF | TGTGCCGGTGGGGGGGGACAGGTTTATCAGCCCCAGCATTTT
TRBJ1-5 | NA | NA | TRBV19 | CASSIAKNRASNQPQHF | TGTGCCAGTAGTATAGCAAAGAACAGGGCTAGCAATCAGCCCCAGCATTTT
TRBJ1-2 | NA | NA | TRBV25-1 | CASSSFGGEKNYGYTF | TGTGCCAGCAGTTCCTTCGGGGGGGAGAAAAACTATGGCTACACCTTC
TRBJ1-5 | NA | NA | TRBV4-1 | CASSQDRQPNQPQHF | TGCGCCAGCAGCCAAGATCGACAGCCCAATCAGCCCCAGCATTTT
TRBJ1-4 | NA | NA | TRBV4-1 | CASSQLSGQQKLFF | TGCGCCAGCAGCCAACTATCGGGACAACAAAAACTGTTTTTT
TRBJ2-7 | NA | NA | TRBV9 | CASSVGGDYEQYF | TGTGCCAGCAGCGTAGGGGGGGACTACGAGCAGTACTTC
TRBJ1-4 | NA | few | TRBV5-8 | CASSSRPNEKLFF | TGTGCCAGCAGCTCGAGGCCTAATGAAAAACTGTTTTTT
TRBJ1-1 | NA | NA | TRBV19 | CASKGQFYRTEAFF | TGTGCCAGTAAAGGACAATTTTATAGGACTGAAGCTTTCTTT
TRBJ1-1 | NA | NA | TRBV2 | CASSGDRIKNTEAFF | TGTGCCAGCAGTGGTGACAGAATTAAGAACACTGAAGCTTTCTTT
TRBJ2-5 | TRBD1 | NA | TRBV9 | CASSVTGARQETQYF | TGTGCCAGCAGCGTGACAGGGGCCCGCCAAGAGACCCAGTACTTC
TRBJ1-4 | NA | once | TRBV3-1/TRBV3-2 | CASSRQRGDGEKLFF | TGTGCCAGCAGCCGACAACGGGGTGACGGTGAAAAACTGTTTTTT
TRBJ2-7 | TRBD1 | once | TRBV7-9 | CASSFGDRECYF | TGTGCCAGCAGCTTCGGGGACAGGGAGTGTTACTTC
TRBJ2-3 | TRBD2 | NA | TRBV6-4 | CASSTGTSLSPQYF | TGTGCCAGCAGTACCGGGACTAGCTTATCCCCGCAGTATTTT
TRBJ2-1 | NA | NA | TRBV5-1 | CASSLVPAGLGINEQFF | TGCGCCAGCAGCTTGGTTCCGGCGGGTTTGGGTATCAATGAGCAGTTCTTC
TRBJ2-5 | TRBD2 | NA | TRBV7-7 | CASSLLPAGAPGETQYF | TGTGCCAGCAGCTTACTGCCAGCGGGGGCCCCGGGGGAGACCCAGTACTTC
TRBJ2-1 | NA | few | TRBV29-1 | CSAEGRTAYNEQFF | TGCAGCGCGGAAGGACGGACTGCCTACAATGAGCAGTTCTTC
TRBJ2-3 | NA | NA | TRBV5-1 | CASSPGDSVRPTDTQYF | TGCGCCAGCAGCCCGGGGGACAGCGTAAGACCCACAGATACGCAGTATTTT
TRBJ1-6 | TRBD1 | NA | TRBV30 | CAWSSTGGPYNSPLHF | TGTGCCTGGAGTTCTACAGGGGGACCCTATAATTCACCCCTCCACTTT
TRBJ1-4 | NA | NA | TRBV4-1 | CASGDFNEKLFF | TGCGCCAGCGGGGACTTTAATGAAAAACTGTTTTTT
TRBJ2-7 | TRBD1 | NA | TRBV10-2 | CASSDLTGGTYEQYF | TGCGCCAGCAGTGATCTGACAGGGGGCACCTACGAGCAGTACTTC
TRBJ2-1 | NA | NA | TRBV7-9 | CASSLDTGDEQFF | TGTGCCAGCAGCTTAGATACAGGTGATGAGCAGTTCTTC
TRBJ2-6 | TRBD1 | once | TRBV2 | CASRNRGPGANVLTF | TGTGCCAGCAGAAACAGGGGGCCTGGGGCCAACGTCCTGACTTTC
TRBJ2-5 | TRBD1 | NA | TRBV7-8 | CASSLGQGLETQYF | TGTGCCAGCAGCTTAGGACAGGGGTTGGAGACCCAGTACTTC
TRBJ1-4 | NA | NA | TRBV3-1/TRBV3-2 | CASTLNLFAGKLFF | TGTGCCAGCACCCTTAACCTCTTCGCCGGAAAACTGTTTTTT
TRBJ1-6 | NA | NA | TRBV24-1 | CATSDVGGSSPLHF | TGTGCCACCAGTGATGTGGGTGGGAGCTCACCCCTCCACTTT
TRBJ1-1 | NA | NA | TRBV27 | CASSFTASRANTEAFF | TGTGCCAGCAGTTTCACTGCGTCGCGAGCGAACACTGAAGCTTTCTTT
TRBJ1-6 | TRBD1 | NA | TRBV27 | CASSFLRDRDAPLHF | TGTGCCAGCAGTTTCCTCCGGGACAGAGACGCACCCCTCCACTTT
TRBJ1-5 | NA | NA | TRBV2 | CASSERSGSNQPQHF | TGTGCCAGCAGTGAAAGGTCAGGGAGCAATCAGCCCCAGCATTTT
TRBJ2-7 | NA | NA | TRBV5-4 | CASSLAPGLYEQYF | TGTGCCAGCAGCTTGGCTCCGGGACTCTACGAGCAGTACTTC
TRBJ1-4 | TRBD1 | NA | TRBV9 | CASSRATGVEKLFF | TGTGCCAGCAGCAGGGCAACAGGGGTTGAAAAACTGTTTTTT
TRBJ2-7 | NA | NA | TRBV30 | CAWSVPRAFYEQYF | TGTGCCTGGAGTGTACCTCGCGCTTTCTACGAGCAGTACTTC
TRBJ2-5 | TRBD2 | NA | TRBV5-1 | CASSWVSGGEGETQYF | TGCGCCAGCAGCTGGGTGAGCGGGGGGGAAGGAGAGACCCAGTACTTC
TRBJ2-5 | NA | NA | TRBV11-2 | CASSLGVDGETQYF | TGTGCCAGCAGCCTGGGAGTGGATGGGGAGACCCAGTACTTC